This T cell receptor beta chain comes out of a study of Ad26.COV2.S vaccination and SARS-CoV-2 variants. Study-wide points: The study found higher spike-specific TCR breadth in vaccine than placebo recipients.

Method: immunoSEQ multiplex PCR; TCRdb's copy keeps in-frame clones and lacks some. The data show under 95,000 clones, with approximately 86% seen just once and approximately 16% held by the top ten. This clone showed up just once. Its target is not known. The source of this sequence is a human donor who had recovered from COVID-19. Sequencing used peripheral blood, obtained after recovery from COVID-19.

CDR3 sequence: CASSLGPFGTGPNNEQFF. CDR3 coding DNA: TGTGCCAGCAGCTTAGGACCGTTCGGGACAGGACCCAACAATGAGCAGTTCTTC. The chain couples TRBV11-3 to TRBJ2-1; TRBD1 aligns across 8 bases. Per germline, CDR1 SGHNT and CDR2 YENEEA. CDR3 length equals 18 residues. V gave up 1 base and J gave up 5 bases; unmatched junction bases: 13.